Following are 5 T cell receptor beta chains from one sample sequenced in a study of post-analysis software for immune sequencing data. Study-level results: Patients showed TRBV5-6, TRBV5-1 and TRBV20-1 among roughly 5 TRBV segments more frequent than in controls.

No antigens are known for them. Carried by the TCR beta cDNA libraries were unique molecular identifiers. TCRdb itself ran the PCR reads through MiXCR, one entry per CDR3 protein. The profile shows over 250,000 distinct CDR3 sequences, approximately 34% of them singletons. Sequences were obtained from blood. The receptors were gathered from a girl between 10 and 17 years old with multiple sclerosis.

The CDR3 here is CATSNSKPRGRVDTQYF. CDR3 sequence (DNA): TGTGCCACCAGCAACTCTAAGCCCCGCGGGAGGGTGGATACGCAGTATTTT. The chain uses TRBV15 and TRBJ2-3; TRBD2 matches at 9 bases. The CDR3 is 17 amino acids. Germline CDR1 reads LNHNV; CDR2 reads YYDKDF (reference sequence). Unmatched junction bases numbered 14, after V lost 4 bases and J lost 6 bases.

The sample holds one count of this clonotype. The CDR3 region is CSATTGYNYGYTF. DNA for the CDR3: TGCAGTGCTACGACAGGGTATAACTATGGCTACACCTTC. The chain couples TRBV20-1 to TRBJ1-2, with 7 bases fitting TRBD1. Trimming removed 4 bases from V and 1 base from J; junction bases left unmatched: 3. The germline gives CDR1 DFQATT, CDR2 SNEGSKA (reference sequence). The CDR3 is made up of 13 amino acids.

This clonotype was counted between two and nine times. This sequence joins TRBV6-1 and TRBJ1-2; D ambiguous. The CDR3 is 11 amino acids. Germline loops: CDR1 MNHNS, CDR2 SASEGT. Trimming shortened V by 7 bases and J by 3 bases, and 6 bases separated the two germline ends. As DNA, the CDR3 is TGTGCCAGCATCAAAGACTATGGCTACACCTTC. Its protein product is CASIKDYGYTF.

This clonotype has only a few counts. This chain uses TRBV29-1 with TRBJ1-1, with D possibly TRBD1 on 6 matching bases. The V end was cut by 4 bases, the J end by 4 bases, with 16 bases between. Per germline, CDR1 SQVTM and CDR2 ANQGSEA. There are 14 residues in the CDR3. The CDR3 loop is CSVVVYRDGTEAFF. For the CDR3, the DNA is TGCAGCGTTGTAGTGTACAGGGACGGCACTGAAGCTTTCTTT.

V and J are TRBV3-1 and TRBJ1-6, with no clear D. Germline values: CDR1 LGHDT, CDR2 YNNKEL (reference sequence). V gave up 0 bases and J gave up 7 bases, with 7 bases separating them. The CDR3 runs to 14 residues. The CDR3 sequence is CASSQDPRNSPLHF. DNA of the CDR3: TGTGCCAGCAGCCAAGATCCCCGAAATTCACCCCTCCACTTT.